Below, 25 T cell receptor beta chains from the same sample are listed, as sequenced in a study of blood T cell repertoires in COVID-19. This table comes from immunoSEQ multiplex PCR, and its TCRdb copy is limited to in-frame clones, with some not included. The sample has some 130,000 clones; roughly 90% are singletons. The sample comprised peripheral blood. The receptors were gathered from a man in his 70s with active COVID-19.

The chain carries TRBV15 and TRBJ1-5; 9 bases are a match to TRBD1. Trimming removed 1 base from V and 0 bases from J; junction bases left unmatched: 7. Germline CDR1 and CDR2: LNHNV and YYDKDF (reference sequence). This CDR3 region has 18 residues. In DNA form, the CDR3 reads TGTGCCACCAGCAGAGGTACAGGGGGCCCCCTTAGCAATCAGCCCCAGCATTTT. Protein: CATSRGTGGPLSNQPQHF.

The rearrangement uses TRBV30 and TRBJ1-1, with a tentative D call TRBD1 (5 bases). The germline V gene has CDR1 GTSNPN and CDR2 SVGIG (reference sequence). V shed 5 bases and J shed 5 bases, with 12 bases lying between them. CDR3 size: 12 residues. The CDR3 DNA reads as TGTGCCTGGTTTTTCGGGGGGACTGAAGCTTTCTTT. Residues: CAWFFGGTEAFF.

This sequence joins TRBV7-3 and TRBJ2-1, with a possible D match to TRBD2 (5 bases). The germline V gene encodes CDR1 SGHTA and CDR2 FQGTGA. Trimming took 3 bases from V and 3 from J, leaving 12 bases between them. The CDR3 is 15 amino acids. The chain's CDR3 is CASSLGVGIYNEQFF. In DNA, the CDR3 is TGTGCCAGCAGCTTGGGAGTGGGGATCTACAATGAGCAGTTCTTC.

This chain uses TRBV11-2 with TRBJ2-7; D remains ambiguous. The CDR3 loop spans 13 amino acids. V lost 1 base and J 6 bases, leaving 10 bases between the germline ends. CDR1 SGHAT and CDR2 FQNNGV come from the germline V gene. In DNA form, the CDR3 reads TGTGCCAGCAGCTTAGGACTCGATGGCGAGCAGTACTTC. Its translation is CASSLGLDGEQYF. Combining the CDR3 with reference TRBV11-2 and TRBJ2-7 gives the whole variable domain EAGVAQSPRYKIIEKRQSVAFWCNPISGHATLYWYQQILGQGPKLLIQFQNNGVVDDSQLPKDRFSAERLKGVDSTLKIQPAKLEDSAVYLCASSLGLDGEQYFGPGTRLTVT.

The CDR3 loop reads CASSVPGTGTNEQYF. CDR3 DNA: TGTGCCAGCAGCGTCCCCGGGACAGGGACGAACGAGCAGTACTTC. The genes are TRBV7-8 and TRBJ2-7, with 9 bases aligning to TRBD1. CDR1 SGHVS and CDR2 FQNEAQ come from the germline V gene. J was trimmed by 5 bases and V by 5 bases; bases with no gene match: 10. The CDR3 loop spans 15 amino acids.

The rearrangement joins TRBV24-1 to TRBJ1-1, with TRBD1 identical over 7 bases. Germline V CDR1 and CDR2: KGHDR, SFDVKD. There are 16 residues in the CDR3. J was trimmed by 1 base and V by 5 bases; bases with no gene match: 9. For the CDR3, the DNA is TGTGCCACCAGTGGGGGTGGACAGGAGGGGAACACTGAAGCTTTCTTT. Translated: CATSGGGQEGNTEAFF.

The V gene is TRBV5-3, the J gene TRBJ2-7, with 9 positions matching TRBD1. TRBV5-3 is identified as an open reading frame with a role that is uncertain. Trimming at V came to 1 base and at J to 3 bases, leaving 17 bases not matched to a gene. This CDR3 spans 19 amino acids. In DNA form, the CDR3 reads TGTGCCAGAAGCTTGACCCCTTGTTATACAGGGGGCGAACTCTACGAGCAGTACTTC. It yields the protein CARSLTPCYTGGELYEQYF.

V is TRBV11-2 and J is TRBJ2-5; D unclear. CDR1 is SGHAT, CDR2 FQNNGV, per germline. The V and J ends lost 5 bases and 1 base respectively, with 14 bases between them. This CDR3 is built from 15 residues. CDR3 bases: TGTGCCAGCAGCCCTCGCGGAATTTTCCAAGAGACCCAGTACTTC. It is translated as CASSPRGIFQETQYF.

The V gene is TRBV4-1, the J gene TRBJ1-1; TRBD1 aligns across 10 bases. The ends lost 1 base at V and 5 bases at J; junction bases unmatched: 4. The CDR3 covers 15 residues. The germline CDR1 and CDR2 sequences are MGHRA and YSYEKL. The CDR3 loop reads CASSQGQGAGTEAFF. CDR3 DNA sequence: TGCGCCAGCAGCCAAGGACAGGGGGCTGGAACTGAAGCTTTCTTT.

V and J are TRBV7-9 and TRBJ2-1; D gene unclear. Trimming left V 4 bases short and J 4 bases short, with 14 bases between. Germline loops: CDR1 SEHNR, CDR2 FQNEAQ (reference sequence). CDR3 length: 15 residues. As DNA, the CDR3 is TGTGCCAGCAGCTCTCCTGAAAGCCTATACAATGAGCAGTTCTTC. Protein: CASSSPESLYNEQFF.

The chain uses TRBV18 and TRBJ2-7, with 12 nucleotides matching TRBD1. J lost 6 bases, V lost 7 bases, and 4 bases had no gene match. The CDR3 runs 13 residues. The V gene's germline CDR1 is KGHSH and CDR2 LQKENI. CDR3 loop: CASLGDRGLEQYF. CDR3 sequence (DNA): TGTGCCAGCTTGGGGGACAGGGGGCTCGAGCAGTACTTC. Looking up the rest from reference TRBV18 and TRBJ2-7 gives the full variable domain: NAGVMQNPRHLVRRRGQEARLRCSPMKGHSHVYWYRQLPEEGLKFMVYLQKENIIDESGMPKERFSAEFPKEGPSILRIQQVVRGDSAAYFCASLGDRGLEQYFGPGTRLTVT.

This chain links TRBV2 with TRBJ2-1; no reliable D call. The ends were cut back, 4 bases at V and 0 bases at J, with 10 bases in the middle. Germline V gene sequence: CDR1 SNHLY, CDR2 FYNNEI. This CDR3 is 15 amino acids long. The CDR3 spells CASSATLLSYNEQFF. In nucleotides, the CDR3 is TGTGCCAGCAGTGCGACACTTCTCTCCTACAATGAGCAGTTCTTC.

V is TRBV12-3 or TRBV12-4 and J is TRBJ2-1; 8 bases map to TRBD2. The CDR3 covers 12 residues. With 6 bases clipped from V and 7 bases from J, the junction kept 2 bases outside the gene matches. CDR3 nucleotide sequence: TGTGCCAGCAGGACTAGCGCGAATGAGCAGTTCTTC. It codes for CASRTSANEQFF.

The chain is built from TRBV28 and TRBJ2-7; TRBD2 is a possible D gene (5 bases). Deletions cut 2 bases from V and 0 bases from J, with 17 bases between. The CDR3 covers 17 residues. Germline-derived CDR1 and CDR2 are MDHEN and SYDVKM. This chain's CDR3 is CASSLAQESSLSYEQYF. The DNA of the CDR3 is TGTGCCAGCAGTTTAGCGCAGGAGTCTAGCCTCTCCTACGAGCAGTACTTC.

The DNA of the CDR3 is TGCGCCAGCAGCTTTACAGGGGTGGAGGAGCAGTTCTTC. Protein: CASSFTGVEEQFF. V and J are TRBV5-1 and TRBJ2-1; 7 bases fit TRBD1. The germline gives CDR1 SGHRS, CDR2 YFSETQ. The CDR3 totals 13 residues. Germline trimming cut 2 bases from V and 10 bases from J; bases unmatched to any gene: 6.

V and J are TRBV27 and TRBJ2-3; possible D gene TRBD1, 7 bases. Germline CDR1 and CDR2: MNHEY and SMNVEV (reference sequence). This CDR3 region has 14 residues. The V and J ends lost 6 bases and 5 bases respectively, with 15 bases between them. The CDR3 loop is CASRLQGGLDTQYF. CDR3 nucleotide sequence: TGTGCCAGCAGGCTCCAGGGGGGCCTAGATACGCAGTATTTT.

The rearrangement uses TRBV11-2 and TRBJ2-7, with 8 bases fitting TRBD2. J was trimmed by 1 base and V by 4 bases; bases with no gene match: 15. Per the germline V gene, CDR1 is SGHAT and CDR2 is FQNNGV. CDR3 length: 18 residues. The CDR3, as DNA: TGTGCCAGCAGCTCCGAAGCGCTAGCGGGCTTGCTTTCCTACGAGCAGTACTTC. As protein: CASSSEALAGLLSYEQYF.

The V gene is TRBV11-2, the J gene TRBJ1-6; no reliable D call. Per the germline V gene, CDR1 is SGHAT and CDR2 is FQNNGV. The CDR3 consists of 15 residues. V was shortened by 0 bases and J by 5 bases, with 8 bases between the two germline ends. DNA for the CDR3: TGTGCCAGCAGCTTAGATAGAACAGATAATTCACCCCTCCACTTT. Translation: CASSLDRTDNSPLHF.

The chain employs TRBV5-1 and TRBJ1-1; tentative D call: TRBD1 (5 bases). The CDR3 is 15 amino acids. Germline CDR1 and CDR2: SGHRS and YFSETQ. With 1 base removed from V and 5 bases from J, the gap between germline ends came to 15 bases. CDR3 in amino acids: CASSLTKAGQTEAFF. In nucleotides, the CDR3 is TGCGCCAGCAGCTTGACAAAGGCGGGGCAGACTGAAGCTTTCTTT.

This clone came up once. This CDR3 reads CASSHGGGGELFF. The CDR3 region has the DNA TGCGCCAGCAGTCACGGAGGCGGCGGGGAGCTGTTTTTT. The V and J genes are TRBV5-1 and TRBJ2-2; D might be TRBD2 (5 bases). Germline lookup yields CDR1 SGHRS and CDR2 YFSETQ. The CDR3 runs to 13 residues. V lost 5 bases, J lost 7 bases, and 12 bases lay in between. The full variable domain, in which reference TRBV5-1 and TRBJ2-2 provide the parts outside the CDR3, is KAGVTQTPRYLIKTRGQQVTLSCSPISGHRSVSWYQQTPGQGLQFLFEYFSETQRNKGNFPGRFSGRQFSNSRSEMNVSTLELGDSALYLCASSHGGGGELFFGEGSRLTVL.

V and J are TRBV28 and TRBJ1-5; D not resolved. The V gene lost 2 bases and the J gene lost 4 bases, with 6 bases spanning the gap. CDR1 is MDHEN, CDR2 SYDVKM, per germline. The CDR3 has 13 residues. CDR3 coding DNA: TGTGCCAGCAGTTTAGTCCCGAATCAGCCCCAGCATTTT. Protein: CASSLVPNQPQHF.

The chain's CDR3 is CASSLAGGPAGELFF. CDR3 sequence (DNA): TGTGCCAGCAGCTTAGCGGGAGGGCCCGCCGGGGAGCTGTTTTTT. The V call is TRBV5-4, the J call TRBJ2-2; 10 bases match TRBD2. Germline lookup yields CDR1 SGHNT and CDR2 YYREEE (reference sequence). Losses at the gene ends were 2 bases for V and 6 bases for J; bases not matched to a gene: 4. The CDR3 spans 15 residues.

The genes are TRBV7-2 and TRBJ1-2; D gene unclear. Germline V gene sequence: CDR1 SGHTA, CDR2 FQGNSA. CDR3 length: 16 residues. The V end was cut by 5 bases, the J end by 3 bases, with 19 bases between. The DNA of the CDR3 is TGTGCCAGCAGCCCCCGTTTTCCGCGGGAGGACTATGGCTACACCTTC. Protein: CASSPRFPREDYGYTF. Based on the CDR3 plus reference TRBV7-2 and TRBJ1-2, the full variable domain is GAGVSQSPSNKVTEKGKDVELRCDPISGHTALYWYRQSLGQGLEFLIYFQGNSAPDKSGLPSDRFSAERTGGSVSTLTIQRTQQEDSAVYLCASSPRFPREDYGYTFGSGTRLTVV.

The chain links TRBV5-4 to TRBJ2-7; possible D gene TRBD2, 5 bases. This CDR3 region has 14 residues. The V and J ends lost 0 bases and 5 bases respectively, with 12 bases between them. Germline assignment: CDR1 SGHNT and CDR2 YYREEE (reference sequence). CDR3 bases: TGTGCCAGCAGCTTGGAGGCTAGCCGGGACGAGCAGTACTTC. Encoded protein: CASSLEASRDEQYF.

The chain recombines TRBV7-2 with TRBJ1-2; 9 positions match TRBD1. The CDR3 is made up of 14 amino acids. Germline CDR1 SGHTA, CDR2 FQGNSA. V shed 1 base, J shed 6 bases, and the junction held 3 bases outside the gene matches. DNA of the CDR3: TGTGCCAGCAGCTTAGAAGGGACAGGGAATGGCTACACCTTC. This codes for CASSLEGTGNGYTF. The full variable domain, its missing parts supplied by reference TRBV7-2 and TRBJ1-2, is GAGVSQSPSNKVTEKGKDVELRCDPISGHTALYWYRQSLGQGLEFLIYFQGNSAPDKSGLPSDRFSAERTGGSVSTLTIQRTQQEDSAVYLCASSLEGTGNGYTFGSGTRLTVV.